These T cell receptor beta chains were read from a single sample in a study of shared clonotypes between healthy human individuals. Clones were read by immunoSEQ multiplex PCR, and TCRdb kept only the in-frame ones, dropping some. The table records millions of clones, more than 90% of them present only once. Sample: naive CD4+ T cells sorted from blood. These receptors were taken from a man between 18 and 35 years old in good health. The CDR3 runs from the conserved cysteine through the conserved F or W. D genes are given only for firm matches. Not all rows give a size; the values are once, few, many and, for expanded clones, a class.

j_call: TRBJ2-3; v_call: TRBV18; d_call: .; clone_size: .; cdr3_aa: CASSPGLGTDTQYF; cdr3_nt: TGTGCCAGCTCACCCGGGTTGGGTACAGATACGCAGTATTTT
j_call: TRBJ2-7; v_call: TRBV6-5; d_call: TRBD1; clone_size: .; cdr3_aa: CASSTPRTGSYEQYF; cdr3_nt: TGTGCCAGCAGTACCCCTCGGACAGGGAGCTACGAGCAGTACTTC
j_call: TRBJ2-7; v_call: TRBV5-1; d_call: .; clone_size: .; cdr3_aa: CASSLFRGNEQYF; cdr3_nt: TGCGCCAGCAGCTTGTTCAGGGGCAACGAGCAGTACTTC
j_call: TRBJ1-2; v_call: TRBV4-1; d_call: .; clone_size: .; cdr3_aa: CASSQGPTGDYGYTF; cdr3_nt: TGCGCCAGCAGCCAAGGACCCACCGGCGACTATGGCTACACCTTC
j_call: TRBJ2-7; v_call: TRBV18; d_call: TRBD2; clone_size: once; cdr3_aa: CASSPTFSSGAPRGLGSRKYF; cdr3_nt: TGTGCCAGCTCACCAACATTTTCTAGCGGAGCCCCTCGAGGGCTTGGGTCGAGGAAGTACTTC
j_call: TRBJ2-3; v_call: TRBV5-6; d_call: .; clone_size: .; cdr3_aa: CASSLPAGTDTQYF; cdr3_nt: TGTGCCAGCAGCTTGCCAGCGGGCACAGATACGCAGTATTTT
j_call: TRBJ2-7; v_call: TRBV27; d_call: TRBD1; clone_size: .; cdr3_aa: CASSLRGTGDEQYF; cdr3_nt: TGTGCCAGCAGTTTACGTGGGACAGGTGACGAGCAGTACTTC
j_call: TRBJ1-2; v_call: TRBV28; d_call: .; clone_size: .; cdr3_aa: CASSPDSSNYGYTF; cdr3_nt: TGTGCCAGCAGCCCCGACAGCTCTAACTATGGCTACACCTTC
j_call: TRBJ1-5; v_call: TRBV30; d_call: .; clone_size: .; cdr3_aa: CAWTRRGNSNQPQHF; cdr3_nt: TGTGCCTGGACCAGGAGAGGTAATAGCAATCAGCCCCAGCATTTT
j_call: TRBJ2-2; v_call: TRBV11-3; d_call: .; clone_size: .; cdr3_aa: CASSSGRTSNTGELFF; cdr3_nt: TGTGCCAGCAGCTCGGGGAGAACCTCGAACACCGGGGAGCTGTTTTTT
j_call: TRBJ1-1; v_call: TRBV7-3; d_call: .; clone_size: .; cdr3_aa: CASSFRRGDPMNTEAFF; cdr3_nt: TGTGCCAGCAGCTTTCGGCGGGGAGATCCTATGAACACTGAAGCTTTCTTT
j_call: TRBJ1-2; v_call: TRBV6-1; d_call: .; clone_size: .; cdr3_aa: CASSEARGQVPNYGYTF; cdr3_nt: TGTGCCAGCAGTGAAGCAAGGGGCCAGGTCCCCAACTATGGCTACACCTTC
j_call: TRBJ2-5; v_call: TRBV2; d_call: TRBD2; clone_size: .; cdr3_aa: CASSQREGLETQYF; cdr3_nt: TGTGCCAGCAGTCAGCGGGAGGGCTTGGAGACCCAGTACTTC
j_call: TRBJ1-5; v_call: TRBV30; d_call: TRBD1; clone_size: once; cdr3_aa: CACAGQGNQPQHF; cdr3_nt: TGTGCCTGCGCGGGACAGGGAAATCAGCCCCAGCATTTT